The clone carrying this T cell receptor beta chain showed up just once. The PCR was carried out with 60 Vbeta primers and 13 Jbeta primers. Libraries were prepared by immunoSEQ multiplex PCR; TCRdb keeps only in-frame clonotypes and omits some of them. This sample yields roughly 100,000 clones, of which 75% are seen a single time; 2.5% to 3.5% belongs to the top ten. This sample was included in a study of cytomegalovirus exposure and HLA in healthy donors. The CDR3 sequence is 18 residues long. Germline assignment: CDR1 LGHNA and CDR2 YSLEER. Trimming at V came to 0 bases and at J to 6 bases, leaving 10 bases not matched to a gene.

Specimen: PBMCs. The rearrangement uses TRBV4-3 and TRBJ2-1, with TRBD2 matching 11 bases. This TCR came from a male donor in good health and CMV-seropositive. The CDR3 coding sequence is TGCGCCAGCAGCCAAGATCGGGGACTAGCGGCCGTGGGCAATGAGCAGTTCTTC. The encoded protein is CASSQDRGLAAVGNEQFF.